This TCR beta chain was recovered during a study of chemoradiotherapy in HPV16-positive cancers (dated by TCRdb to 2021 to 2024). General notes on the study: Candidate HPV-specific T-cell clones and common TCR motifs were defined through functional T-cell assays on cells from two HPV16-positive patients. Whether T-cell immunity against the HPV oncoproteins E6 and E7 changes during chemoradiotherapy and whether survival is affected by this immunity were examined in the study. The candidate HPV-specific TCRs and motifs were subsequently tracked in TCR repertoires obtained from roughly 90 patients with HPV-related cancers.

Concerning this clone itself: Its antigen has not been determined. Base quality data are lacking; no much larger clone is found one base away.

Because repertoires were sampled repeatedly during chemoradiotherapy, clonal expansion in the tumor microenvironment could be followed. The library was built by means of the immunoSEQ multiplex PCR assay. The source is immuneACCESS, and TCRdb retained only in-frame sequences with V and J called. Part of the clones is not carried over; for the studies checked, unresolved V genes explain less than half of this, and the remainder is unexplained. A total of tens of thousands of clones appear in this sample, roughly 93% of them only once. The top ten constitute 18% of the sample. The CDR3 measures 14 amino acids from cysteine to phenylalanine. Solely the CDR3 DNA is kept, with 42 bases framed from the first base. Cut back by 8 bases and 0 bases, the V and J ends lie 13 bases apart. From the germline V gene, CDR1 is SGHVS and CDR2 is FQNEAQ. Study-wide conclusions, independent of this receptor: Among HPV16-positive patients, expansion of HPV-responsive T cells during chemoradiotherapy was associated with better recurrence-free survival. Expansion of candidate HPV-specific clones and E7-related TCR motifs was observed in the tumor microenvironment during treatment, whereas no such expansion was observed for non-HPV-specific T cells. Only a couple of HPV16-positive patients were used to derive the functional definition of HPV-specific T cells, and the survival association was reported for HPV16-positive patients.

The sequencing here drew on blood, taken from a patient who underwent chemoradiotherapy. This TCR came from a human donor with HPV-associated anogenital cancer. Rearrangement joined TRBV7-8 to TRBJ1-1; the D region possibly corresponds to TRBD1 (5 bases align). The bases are TGTGCCAGCCGTATGACGACAGTGAACACTGAAGCTTTCTTT. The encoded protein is CASRMTTVNTEAFF.